This T cell receptor (beta chain) is drawn from a study of cytomegalovirus exposure and HLA in healthy donors. Of note for this clone: The junction shows a germline mismatch at one end, possibly a read error. Other DNA sequences in the sample encode the same CDR3.

This CDR3 region has 16 residues. CDR1 and CDR2 from the germline V gene are MDHEN and SYDVKM. Researchers ran the PCR with 60 Vbeta and 13 Jbeta primers. The data were produced by immunoSEQ multiplex PCR, yet TCRdb's version contains in-frame clones alone and is incomplete. The sample records approximately 100,000 clones, roughly 84% being singletons. J is TRBJ1-4 and V is TRBV28; the match to TRBD1 covers 8 bases. This receptor was identified in a woman between 18 and 29 years old in good health and CMV-seronegative. The sample was PBMCs. The CDR3 spells CASSEMQGARNEKLFF. In DNA form, the CDR3 reads TGCGCCAGCAGTGAGATGCAGGGGGCTCGGAATGAAAAACTGTTTTTT.